This T cell receptor (beta chain) was sequenced during a study of shared clonotypes between healthy human individuals. For the study at large: In total, the donors were two women and a few men aged 18 to 49.

In its sample, this clone was seen once. Distinct nucleotide sequences in the sample also encode this CDR3. The protocol was immunoSEQ multiplex PCR, while the TCRdb copy is restricted to in-frame clones and leaves out a portion. The repertoire holds approximately 1.4 million clones, with 95% to 99% as singletons. The V gene lost 3 bases and the J gene lost 4 bases, with 6 bases spanning the gap. The CDR3 sequence is 12 residues long. Germline V gene data show CDR1 as KGHSH and CDR2 as LQKENI. The source is a young man in good health. The source material was naive CD4+ T cells sorted from blood. Indicated subset: CD45RA+ positively selected. The rearrangement joins TRBV18 to TRBJ2-5; D gene unclear. In DNA, the CDR3 is TGTGCCAGCTCACCGCGAGGAGAGACCCAGTACTTC. This codes for CASSPRGETQYF. Variable domain in full (rest from reference TRBV18 and TRBJ2-5): NAGVMQNPRHLVRRRGQEARLRCSPMKGHSHVYWYRQLPEEGLKFMVYLQKENIIDESGMPKERFSAEFPKEGPSILRIQQVVRGDSAAYFCASSPRGETQYFGPGTRLLVL.